In this sample, the clone carrying this T cell receptor beta chain turned up many times. Its antigen remains unidentified. The sample originates from a study of CD8 T cells in ankylosing spondylitis. Findings and caveats of the study: Clones linked to disease, bearing a CD8+ phenotype, were relatively rare in peripheral blood. Characteristic of ankylosing spondylitis blood, it appeared, was a TCR beta motif comprising several highly homologous variants.

Trimming removed 6 bases from V and 9 bases from J, with 11 bases in between. The CDR3 spans 11 residues. With molecular barcodes, quantitative 5'-RACE was used to make the TCR beta libraries. TCRdb fed the 5' RACE reads into MiXCR, producing one record per CDR3 protein. The table lists 30,000 to 45,000 distinct CDR3 sequences, under 13% of them singletons. This sequence joins TRBV12-3 or TRBV12-4 and TRBJ1-1; TRBD1 is a possible D gene (5 bases). Sequences were obtained from blood, either unsorted or a sorted T cell fraction (not recorded which). This sequence originates from a male donor with ankylosing spondylitis or in good health (not recorded which). The CDR3 DNA sequence: TGTGCCAGCAGCCAGGGTTCCAAAGCTTTCTTT. The encoded protein is CASSQGSKAFF.